The T cell receptor (beta chain) described here comes from a study of blood T cell repertoires in COVID-19. Overall study context: T cells, B-cell-depleted T cells, or PBMCs supplied cDNA or gDNA.

Only in-frame clones appear in the TCRdb table, and some are missing; sequencing was by immunoSEQ multiplex PCR. The sample holds 310,000 or so clones; approximately 85% are singletons and the top ten take 1.5% to 2%. This TCR was sampled from a woman aged 45-65 years with acute or convalescent COVID-19. The sequenced sample consisted of peripheral blood.

The CDR3 loop reads CASSVASTGATYEQYF. In nucleotides, the CDR3 is TGTGCCAGCAGCGTAGCCTCCACAGGGGCAACCTACGAGCAGTACTTC. The V gene is TRBV9, the J gene TRBJ2-7; TRBD1 matches 7 bases. The CDR3 extends over 16 amino acids. V shed 0 bases, J shed 2 bases, and the junction held 8 bases outside the gene matches. CDR1 and CDR2 (germline): SGDLS, YYNGEE.